This T cell receptor beta chain appears in the sequencing data of a study of CD8+ T cells in alopecia areata. Points from the study as a whole: Researchers report lesional scalp, most notably alopecia totalis/universalis, outstripped normal scalp in clonality.

Investigators isolated RNA and reverse transcribed it into cDNA to act as the sequencing template. Some clones are missing from TCRdb's copy, which holds only in-frame ones; the method was immunoSEQ multiplex PCR. Here the sample spans 200,000 to 250,000 clones, about three fifths being singletons. Treatment here: oral pan-JAK inhibitor, 5-10 mg twice daily. This clone has more than one count but fewer than ten. Its antigen is unidentified. Germline lookup yields CDR1 MNHEY and CDR2 SMNVEV (reference sequence). V shed 4 bases, J shed 2 bases, and the junction held 4 bases outside the gene matches. The CDR3 is 14 amino acids.

The receptor's source is a human donor with alopecia areata. The V call is TRBV27, the J call TRBJ1-2, with TRBD1 identical over 7 bases. The sample in question was CD4+ T cells sorted from blood, obtained at week 4, from a patient treated with tofacitinib. The CDR3 loop is CASSSPDRNYGYTF. The CDR3 coding sequence is TGTGCCAGCAGTTCCCCGGACAGGAACTATGGCTACACCTTC.